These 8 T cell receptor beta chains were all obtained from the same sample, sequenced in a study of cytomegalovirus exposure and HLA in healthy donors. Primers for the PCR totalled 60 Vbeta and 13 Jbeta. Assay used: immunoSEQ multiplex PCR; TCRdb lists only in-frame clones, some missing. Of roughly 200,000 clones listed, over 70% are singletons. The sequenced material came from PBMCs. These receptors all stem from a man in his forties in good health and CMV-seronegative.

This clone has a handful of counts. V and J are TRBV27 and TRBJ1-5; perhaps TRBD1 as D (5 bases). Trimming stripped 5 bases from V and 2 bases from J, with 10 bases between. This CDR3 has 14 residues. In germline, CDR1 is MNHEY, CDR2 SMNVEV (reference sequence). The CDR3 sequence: CASSPGLRNQPQHF. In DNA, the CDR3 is TGTGCCAGCAGTCCGGGACTACGCAATCAGCCCCAGCATTTT.

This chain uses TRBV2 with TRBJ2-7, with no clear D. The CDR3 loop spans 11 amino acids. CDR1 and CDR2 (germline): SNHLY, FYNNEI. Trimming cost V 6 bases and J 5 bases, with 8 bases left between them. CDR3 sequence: CASSALNEQYF. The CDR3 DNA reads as TGTGCCAGCAGCGCACTAAACGAGCAGTACTTC.

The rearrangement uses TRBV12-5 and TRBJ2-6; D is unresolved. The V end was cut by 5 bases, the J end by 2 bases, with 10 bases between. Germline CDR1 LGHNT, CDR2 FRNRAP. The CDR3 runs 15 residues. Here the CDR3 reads CASGLDLAGANVLTF. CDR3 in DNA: TGTGCTAGTGGTCTAGACTTGGCTGGGGCCAACGTCCTGACTTTC.

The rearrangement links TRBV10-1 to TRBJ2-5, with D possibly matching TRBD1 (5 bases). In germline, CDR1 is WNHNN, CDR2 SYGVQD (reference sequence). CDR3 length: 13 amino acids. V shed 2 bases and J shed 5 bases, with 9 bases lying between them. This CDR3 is CASSERGWETQYF. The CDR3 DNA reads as TGCGCCAGCAGTGAGAGGGGTTGGGAGACCCAGTACTTC.

The CDR3 sequence is CASSQDAGVNTEAFF. CDR3 bases: TGCGCCAGCAGCCAAGATGCAGGGGTGAACACTGAAGCTTTCTTT. V gene TRBV4-3 combines with J gene TRBJ1-1; D possibly corresponds to TRBD1 (6 bases). The CDR3 contains 15 residues. Between the trimmed V and J ends, which lost 0 bases and 0 bases, there was a span of 8 bases. Looked up from germline, CDR1 is LGHNA and CDR2 is YSLEER.

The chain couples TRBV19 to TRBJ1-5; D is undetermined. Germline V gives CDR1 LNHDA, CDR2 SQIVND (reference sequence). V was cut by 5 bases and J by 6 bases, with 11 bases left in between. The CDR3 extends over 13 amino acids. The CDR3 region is CASSSGLGQPQHF. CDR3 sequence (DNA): TGTGCCAGTAGTTCCGGACTCGGTCAGCCCCAGCATTTT. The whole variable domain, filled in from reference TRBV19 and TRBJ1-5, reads DGGITQSPKYLFRKEGQNVTLSCEQNLNHDAMYWYRQDPGQGLRLIYYSQIVNDFQKGDIAEGYSVSREKKESFPLTVTSAQKNPTAFYLCASSSGLGQPQHFGDGTRLSIL.

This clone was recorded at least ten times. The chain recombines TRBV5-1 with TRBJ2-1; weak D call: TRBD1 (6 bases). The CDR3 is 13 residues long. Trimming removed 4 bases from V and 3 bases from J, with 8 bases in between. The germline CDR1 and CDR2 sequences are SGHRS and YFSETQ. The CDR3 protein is CASSLDSYNEQFF. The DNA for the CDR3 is TGCGCCAGCAGCCTGGACAGCTACAATGAGCAGTTCTTC.

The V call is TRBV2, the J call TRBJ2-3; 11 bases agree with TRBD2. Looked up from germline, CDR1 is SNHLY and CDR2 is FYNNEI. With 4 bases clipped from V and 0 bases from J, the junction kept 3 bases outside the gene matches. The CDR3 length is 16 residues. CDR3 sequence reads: CASSVTSGGSTDTQYF. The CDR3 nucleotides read TGTGCCAGCAGTGTTACTAGCGGGGGTAGCACAGATACGCAGTATTTT.